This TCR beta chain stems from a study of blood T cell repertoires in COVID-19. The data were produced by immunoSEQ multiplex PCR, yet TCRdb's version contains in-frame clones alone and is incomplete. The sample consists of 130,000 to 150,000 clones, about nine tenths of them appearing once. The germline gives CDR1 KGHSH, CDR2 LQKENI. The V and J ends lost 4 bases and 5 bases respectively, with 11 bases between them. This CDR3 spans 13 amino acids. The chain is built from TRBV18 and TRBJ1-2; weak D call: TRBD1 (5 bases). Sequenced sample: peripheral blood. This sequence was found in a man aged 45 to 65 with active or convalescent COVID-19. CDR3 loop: CASSRTGKYGYTF. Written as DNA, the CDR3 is TGTGCCAGCTCACGAACAGGAAAATATGGCTACACCTTC.